Given below is one TCR beta chain in context. Its antigen is as yet unknown. The germline V gene encodes CDR1 ENHRY and CDR2 SYGVKD. The CDR3 is 16 amino acids. J lost 7 bases, V lost 5 bases, and 10 bases had no gene match. The PCR made use of 60 Vbeta and 13 Jbeta primers. The data were produced by immunoSEQ multiplex PCR, yet TCRdb's version contains in-frame clones alone and is incomplete. The table records approximately 190,000 clones, about 86% of them present only once. The data were obtained in a study of cytomegalovirus exposure and HLA in healthy donors. Study-level findings and limits: Previously analyzed data showed that most TCR beta V segments were productive at a frequency of about 87% or about 30%. In vitro confirmation showed a few CMV-associated chains to be CMV antigen specific. Apparent HLA restriction characterized most CMV-associated TCR beta chains in a later analysis.

Sequences were obtained from PBMCs. The chain combines TRBV10-3 with TRBJ1-5; TRBD1 aligns across 11 bases. The TCR was taken from a middle-aged man in good health and CMV-seropositive. The CDR3 loop is CAISSSGTGGGQPQHF. CDR3 sequence (DNA): TGTGCCATCAGTTCCTCCGGGACAGGGGGAGGGCAGCCCCAGCATTTT.